One and the same sample provided the 17 T cell receptor beta chains below, sequenced in a study of blood T cell repertoires in COVID-19. Assay: immunoSEQ multiplex PCR; the TCRdb copy retains only in-frame clones and omits some. The sample gives approximately 470,000 clones, 75% to 90% of which show up once; under 0.85% is in the top ten. Sample: PBMCs or T cells enriched from blood (not recorded which). All receptors derive from a woman aged 18-30 years who had recovered from COVID-19.

The DNA of the CDR3 is TGTGCCAGCAGCCCACTAGATAACTACGAGCAGTACTTC. Protein product: CASSPLDNYEQYF. The chain uses TRBV6-6 and TRBJ2-7, with D maybe TRBD2 (5 bases). The germline gives CDR1 MNHNY, CDR2 SVGAGI (reference sequence). CDR3 size: 13 residues. V lost 6 bases and J lost 3, with 12 bases in between.

V is TRBV6-2 or TRBV6-3 and J is TRBJ1-5; D remains unclear. From germline, CDR1 is MNHEY and CDR2 SVGEGT. This CDR3 has 14 residues. V was shortened by 5 bases and J by 6 bases, with 14 bases between the two germline ends. This CDR3 is CASSPVVGSQPQHF. The CDR3 coding sequence is TGTGCCAGCAGTCCCGTGGTTGGTAGTCAGCCCCAGCATTTT.

The rearrangement links TRBV6-5 to TRBJ1-5, with 7 bases matching TRBD1. This CDR3 contains 14 residues. J was trimmed by 6 bases and V by 4 bases; bases with no gene match: 6. Germline V lookup: CDR1 MNHEY, CDR2 SVGAGI. CDR3 nucleotides: TGTGCCAGCAGTTCCACAGGGGAAAGTCAGCCCCAGCATTTT. It yields the protein CASSSTGESQPQHF.

Comment on this clone: Within the sample, other DNA sequences also encode this same CDR3. The chain combines TRBV30 with TRBJ1-5, with D possibly matching TRBD1 (6 bases). The V end was cut by 0 bases, the J end by 2 bases, with 11 bases between. CDR1 GTSNPN and CDR2 SVGIG come from the germline V gene (reference sequence). The CDR3 is 15 residues long. The CDR3, as DNA: TGTGCCTGGAGTGTTGCGGCAGGGGGCAATCAGCCCCAGCATTTT. Encoded protein: CAWSVAAGGNQPQHF. Full variable domain (rest looked up from reference TRBV30 and TRBJ1-5): SQTIHQWPATLVQPVGSPLSLECTVEGTSNPNLYWYRQAAGRGLQLLFYSVGIGQISSEVPQNLSASRPQDRQFILSSKKLLLSDSGFYLCAWSVAAGGNQPQHFGDGTRLSIL.

V usage is TRBV3-1 (or the pseudogene TRBV3-2) and J usage is TRBJ1-5; 8 bases align to TRBD1. CDR3 length: 14 amino acids. The V and J ends lost 4 bases and 7 bases, in that order; junction bases with no gene match: 6. Germline assignment: CDR1 LGHDT and CDR2 YNNKEL (reference sequence). The CDR3 is CASSRGQGGQPQHF. CDR3 DNA: TGTGCCAGCAGCCGTGGACAGGGCGGGCAGCCCCAGCATTTT.

V usage is TRBV2 and J usage is TRBJ1-1, with D uncertain. Germline CDR1 SNHLY, CDR2 FYNNEI. This CDR3 is built from 12 residues. The V and J ends lost 8 bases and 0 bases respectively, with 7 bases between them. CDR3 DNA sequence: TGTGCCAGCGTTAGAATGAACACTGAAGCTTTCTTT. This translates into CASVRMNTEAFF.

The sample holds a few counts of this clone. CDR3 region: CAIAERDLGYEQYF. The CDR3 nucleotides read TGTGCCATCGCCGAGAGGGATTTGGGCTACGAGCAGTACTTC. The V call is TRBV10-3, the J call TRBJ2-7, with D maybe TRBD2 (5 bases). V was trimmed by 8 bases and J by 3 bases, leaving 17 bases between them. The length of the CDR3 is 14 residues. Germline CDR1 is ENHRY and CDR2 is SYGVKD.

The V call is TRBV27, the J call TRBJ2-7; D perhaps matches TRBD2 (5 bases). Germline assignment: CDR1 MNHEY and CDR2 SMNVEV (reference sequence). The germline V and J ends were trimmed by 6 bases and 6 bases, with 27 bases remaining between them. This CDR3 comprises 17 residues. CDR3 loop: CASSRLPEGAGSSEQYF. The CDR3 DNA sequence: TGTGCCAGCAGCCGCCTCCCCGAGGGCGCCGGTTCCAGCGAGCAGTACTTC.

This rearrangement joins TRBV3-1 (or the pseudogene TRBV3-2) to TRBJ2-3; D remains unclear. Between the trimmed V and J ends, which lost 0 bases and 6 bases, there was a span of 7 bases. This CDR3 spans 13 amino acids. Germline-derived CDR1 and CDR2 are LGHDT and YNNKEL (reference sequence). CDR3: CASSQDPRDTQYF. CDR3 DNA: TGTGCCAGCAGCCAAGATCCCCGGGATACGCAGTATTTT.

The chain uses TRBV5-6 and TRBJ1-4, with no clear D. Trimming left V 0 bases short and J 0 bases short, with 15 bases between. Germline V lookup: CDR1 SGHDT, CDR2 YYEEEE. This CDR3 has 18 residues. CDR3 nucleotide sequence: TGTGCCAGCAGCTTGGGCCCGCGGGAAAGGGCAACTAATGAAAAACTGTTTTTT. Protein product: CASSLGPRERATNEKLFF.

The V call is TRBV5-4, the J call TRBJ1-1; TRBD1 matches at 7 bases. Germline V lookup: CDR1 SGHNT, CDR2 YYREEE (reference sequence). The CDR3 has 12 amino acids. Germline trimming cut 1 base from V and 8 bases from J; bases unmatched to any gene: 2. The CDR3 sequence: CASSLTGQEAFF. CDR3 coding DNA: TGTGCCAGCAGCTTGACGGGACAGGAAGCTTTCTTT. Full variable domain (remainder filled in from reference TRBV5-4 and TRBJ1-1): ETGVTQSPTHLIKTRGQQVTLRCSSQSGHNTVSWYQQALGQGPQFIFQYYREEENGRGNFPPRFSGLQFPNYSSELNVNALELDDSALYLCASSLTGQEAFFGQGTRLTVV.

V usage is TRBV5-1 and J usage is TRBJ2-3, with D hard to call. Deletions cut 7 bases from V and 4 bases from J, with 16 bases between. Per germline, CDR1 SGHRS and CDR2 YFSETQ. This CDR3 contains 14 residues. The CDR3 region has the DNA TGCGCCAGCCAGTCCCCCGAGGCGGCAGATACGCAGTATTTT. Translated, it gives CASQSPEAADTQYF. The variable domain in full, with the rest retrieved from reference TRBV5-1 and TRBJ2-3, is KAGVTQTPRYLIKTRGQQVTLSCSPISGHRSVSWYQQTPGQGLQFLFEYFSETQRNKGNFPGRFSGRQFSNSRSEMNVSTLELGDSALYLCASQSPEAADTQYFGPGTRLTVL.

This chain uses TRBV6-5 with TRBJ1-1; the D gene is possibly TRBD1 (5 bases). The V gene's germline CDR1 is MNHEY and CDR2 SVGAGI. The CDR3 sequence is 16 residues long. V gave up 2 bases and J gave up 2 bases, with 15 bases separating them. The CDR3 spells CASSYKATDVNTEAFF. In DNA, the CDR3 is TGTGCCAGCAGTTACAAGGCGACAGACGTTAACACTGAAGCTTTCTTT.

The chain uses TRBV6-5 and TRBJ2-2; 7 bases fit TRBD1. Germline V gene data show CDR1 as MNHEY and CDR2 as SVGAGI. The CDR3 length is 14 residues. V trimming: 6 bases; J trimming: 7 bases; junction bases outside the gene matches: 8. CDR3 sequence: CASSALQGNGELFF. The CDR3 DNA sequence: TGTGCCAGCAGCGCGCTACAGGGGAACGGGGAGCTGTTTTTT.

This clone appeared a single time. The CDR3 protein is CASSPFSDNEKLFF. The CDR3 nucleotides are TGTGCCAGTAGTCCCTTTAGTGATAATGAAAAACTGTTTTTT. The V and J genes are TRBV19 and TRBJ1-4; D remains ambiguous. In germline, CDR1 is LNHDA, CDR2 SQIVND (reference sequence). Trimming took off 5 bases at V and 4 bases at J, with 11 bases between the two ends. The CDR3 totals 14 residues.

This clone was observed once. The rearrangement links TRBV19 to TRBJ1-4, with D possibly matching TRBD1 (6 bases). This CDR3 spans 11 amino acids. From germline, CDR1 is LNHDA and CDR2 SQIVND (reference sequence). V shed 7 bases and J shed 8 bases, with 8 bases lying between them. CDR3 nucleotides: TGTGCCAGTATGCAGGGGGAAAAACTGTTTTTT. Translated, it gives CASMQGEKLFF.

The table lists this clone with a count of one. The chain has TRBV3-1 (or the pseudogene TRBV3-2) and TRBJ2-5; D unclear. CDR3 length: 14 amino acids. From germline, CDR1 is LGHDT and CDR2 YNNKEL (reference sequence). Trimming took off 1 base at V and 1 base at J, with 7 bases between the two ends. The CDR3 DNA is TGTGCCAGCAGCCAAGGGGCAGCCCAAGAGACCCAGTACTTC. Translation gives CASSQGAAQETQYF.